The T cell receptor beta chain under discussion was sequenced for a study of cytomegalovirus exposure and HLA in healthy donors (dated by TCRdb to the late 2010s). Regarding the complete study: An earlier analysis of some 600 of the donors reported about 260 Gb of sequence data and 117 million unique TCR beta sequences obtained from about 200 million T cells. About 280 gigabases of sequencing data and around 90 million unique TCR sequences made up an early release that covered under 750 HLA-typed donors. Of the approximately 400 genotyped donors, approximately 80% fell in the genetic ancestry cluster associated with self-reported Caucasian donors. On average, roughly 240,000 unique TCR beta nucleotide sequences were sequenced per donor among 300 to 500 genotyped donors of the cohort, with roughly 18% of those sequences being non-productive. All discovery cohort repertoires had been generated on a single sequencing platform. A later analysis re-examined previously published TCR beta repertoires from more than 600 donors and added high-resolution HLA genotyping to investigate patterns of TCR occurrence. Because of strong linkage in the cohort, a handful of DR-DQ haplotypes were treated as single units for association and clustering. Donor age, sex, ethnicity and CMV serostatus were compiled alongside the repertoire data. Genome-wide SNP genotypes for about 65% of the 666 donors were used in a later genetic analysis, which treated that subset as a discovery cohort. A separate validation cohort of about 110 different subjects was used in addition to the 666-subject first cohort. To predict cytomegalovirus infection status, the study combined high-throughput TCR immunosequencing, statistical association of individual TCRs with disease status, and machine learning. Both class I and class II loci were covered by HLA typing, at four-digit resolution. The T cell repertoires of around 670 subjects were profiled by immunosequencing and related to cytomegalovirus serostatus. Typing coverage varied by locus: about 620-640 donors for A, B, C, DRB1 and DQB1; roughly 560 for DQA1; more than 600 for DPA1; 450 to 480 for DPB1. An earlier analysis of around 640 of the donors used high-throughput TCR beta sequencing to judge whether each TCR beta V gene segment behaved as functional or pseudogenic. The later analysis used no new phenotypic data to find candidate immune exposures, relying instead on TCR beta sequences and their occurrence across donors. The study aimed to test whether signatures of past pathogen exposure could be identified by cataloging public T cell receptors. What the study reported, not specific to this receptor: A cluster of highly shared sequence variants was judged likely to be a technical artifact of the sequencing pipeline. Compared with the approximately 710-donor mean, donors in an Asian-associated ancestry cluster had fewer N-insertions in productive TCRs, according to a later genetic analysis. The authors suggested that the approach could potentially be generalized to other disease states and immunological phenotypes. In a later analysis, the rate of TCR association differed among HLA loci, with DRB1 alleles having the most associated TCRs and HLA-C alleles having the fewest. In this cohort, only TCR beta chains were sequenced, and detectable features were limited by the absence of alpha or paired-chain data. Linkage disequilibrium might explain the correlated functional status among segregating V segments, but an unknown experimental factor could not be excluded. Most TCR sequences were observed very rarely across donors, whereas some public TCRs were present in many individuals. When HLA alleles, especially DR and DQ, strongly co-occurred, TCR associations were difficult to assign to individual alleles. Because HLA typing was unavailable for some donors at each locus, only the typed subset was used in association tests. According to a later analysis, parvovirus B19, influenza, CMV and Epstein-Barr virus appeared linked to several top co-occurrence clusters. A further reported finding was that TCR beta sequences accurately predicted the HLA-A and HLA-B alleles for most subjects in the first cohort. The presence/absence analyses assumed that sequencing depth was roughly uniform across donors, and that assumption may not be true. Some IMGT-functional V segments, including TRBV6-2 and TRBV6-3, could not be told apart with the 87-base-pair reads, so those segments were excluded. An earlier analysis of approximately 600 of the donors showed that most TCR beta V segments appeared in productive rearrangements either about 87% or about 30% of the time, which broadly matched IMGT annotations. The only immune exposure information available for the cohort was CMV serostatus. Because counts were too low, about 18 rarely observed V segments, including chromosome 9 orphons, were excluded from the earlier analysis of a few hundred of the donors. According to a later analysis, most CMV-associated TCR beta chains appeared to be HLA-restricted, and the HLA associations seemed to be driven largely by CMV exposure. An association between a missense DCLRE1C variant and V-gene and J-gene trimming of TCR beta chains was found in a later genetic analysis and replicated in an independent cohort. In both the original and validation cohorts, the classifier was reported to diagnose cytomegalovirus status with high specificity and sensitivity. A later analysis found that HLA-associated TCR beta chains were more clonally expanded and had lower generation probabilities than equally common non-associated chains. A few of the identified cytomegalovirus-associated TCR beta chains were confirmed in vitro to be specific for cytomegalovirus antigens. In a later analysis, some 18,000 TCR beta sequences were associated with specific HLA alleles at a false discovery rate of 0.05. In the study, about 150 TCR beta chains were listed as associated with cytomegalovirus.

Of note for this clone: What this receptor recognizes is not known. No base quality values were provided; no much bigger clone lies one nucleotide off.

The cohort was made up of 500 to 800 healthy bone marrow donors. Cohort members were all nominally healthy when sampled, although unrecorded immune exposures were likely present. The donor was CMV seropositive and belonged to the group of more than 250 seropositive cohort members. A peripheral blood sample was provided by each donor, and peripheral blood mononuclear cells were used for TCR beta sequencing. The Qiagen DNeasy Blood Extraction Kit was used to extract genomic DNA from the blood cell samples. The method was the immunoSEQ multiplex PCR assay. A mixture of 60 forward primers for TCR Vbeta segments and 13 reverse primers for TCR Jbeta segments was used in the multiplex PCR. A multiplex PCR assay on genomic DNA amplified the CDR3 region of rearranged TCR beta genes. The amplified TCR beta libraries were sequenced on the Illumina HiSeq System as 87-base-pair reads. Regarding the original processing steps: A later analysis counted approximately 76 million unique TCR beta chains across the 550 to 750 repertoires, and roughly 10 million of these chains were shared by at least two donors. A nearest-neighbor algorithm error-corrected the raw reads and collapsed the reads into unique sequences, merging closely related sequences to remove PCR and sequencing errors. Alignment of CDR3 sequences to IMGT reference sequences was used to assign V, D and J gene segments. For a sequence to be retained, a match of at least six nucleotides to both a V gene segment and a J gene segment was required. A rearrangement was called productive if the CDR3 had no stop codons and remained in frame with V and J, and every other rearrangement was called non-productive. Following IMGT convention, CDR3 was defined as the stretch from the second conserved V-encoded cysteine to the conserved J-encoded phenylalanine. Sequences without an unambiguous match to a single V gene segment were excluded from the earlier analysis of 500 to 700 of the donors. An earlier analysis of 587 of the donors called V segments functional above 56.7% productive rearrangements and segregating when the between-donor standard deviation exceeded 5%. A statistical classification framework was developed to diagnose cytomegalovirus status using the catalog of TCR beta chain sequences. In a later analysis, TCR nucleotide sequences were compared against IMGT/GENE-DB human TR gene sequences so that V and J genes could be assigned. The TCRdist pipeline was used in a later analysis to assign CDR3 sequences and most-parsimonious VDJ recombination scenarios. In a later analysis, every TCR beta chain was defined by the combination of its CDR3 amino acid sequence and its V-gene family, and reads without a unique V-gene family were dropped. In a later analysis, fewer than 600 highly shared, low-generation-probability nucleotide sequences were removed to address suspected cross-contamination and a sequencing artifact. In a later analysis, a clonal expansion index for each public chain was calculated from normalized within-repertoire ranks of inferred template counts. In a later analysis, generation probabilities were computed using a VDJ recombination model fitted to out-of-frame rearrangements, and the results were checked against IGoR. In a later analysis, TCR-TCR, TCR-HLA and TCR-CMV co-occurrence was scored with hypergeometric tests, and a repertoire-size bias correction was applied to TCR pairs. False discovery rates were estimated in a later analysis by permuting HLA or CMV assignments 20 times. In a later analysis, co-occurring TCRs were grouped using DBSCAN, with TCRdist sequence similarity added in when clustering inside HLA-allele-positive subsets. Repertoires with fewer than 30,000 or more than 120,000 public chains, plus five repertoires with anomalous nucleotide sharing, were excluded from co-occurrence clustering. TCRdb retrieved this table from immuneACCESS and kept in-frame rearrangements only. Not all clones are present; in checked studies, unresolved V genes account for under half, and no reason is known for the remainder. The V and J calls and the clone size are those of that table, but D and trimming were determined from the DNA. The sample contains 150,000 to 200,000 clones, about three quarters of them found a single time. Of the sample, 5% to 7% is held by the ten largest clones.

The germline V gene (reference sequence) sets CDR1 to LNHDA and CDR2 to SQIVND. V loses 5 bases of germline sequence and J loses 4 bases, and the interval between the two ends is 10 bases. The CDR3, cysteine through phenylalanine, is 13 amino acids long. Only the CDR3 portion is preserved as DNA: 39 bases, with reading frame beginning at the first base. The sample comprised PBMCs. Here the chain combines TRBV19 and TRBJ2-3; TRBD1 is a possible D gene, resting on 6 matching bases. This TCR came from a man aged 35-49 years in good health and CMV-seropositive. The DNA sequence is TGTGCCAGTAGTTACAGGGCGGCAGATACGCAGTATTTT. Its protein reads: CASSYRAADTQYF. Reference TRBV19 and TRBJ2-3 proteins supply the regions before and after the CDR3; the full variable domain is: DGGITQSPKYLFRKEGQNVTLSCEQNLNHDAMYWYRQDPGQGLRLIYYSQIVNDFQKGDIAEGYSVSREKKESFPLTVTSAQKNPTAFYLCASSYRAADTQYFGPGTRLTVL.